This is a list of T cell receptor beta chains from one sample in a study of vaccination and CD4 T cells after COVID-19. These receptors' antigens are unknown. MiXCR, run by TCRdb on the PCR reads, gives a single entry per CDR3 protein. Here the sample spans some 20,000 distinct CDR3 sequences, roughly 70% being singletons. Sample: CD4+ T cells from blood, cultured in vitro. The source of these receptors is a human donor who had recovered from COVID-19. The CDR3 runs from the conserved cysteine through the conserved F or W. The order of the fields is V gene, J gene, CDR3 length, CDR3 protein.

V gene: TRBV7-2; J gene: TRBJ1-2; CDR3 length: 13; CDR3 protein: CASSPTGAYGYTF
V gene: TRBV6-2/TRBV6-3; J gene: TRBJ1-1; CDR3 length: 18; CDR3 protein: CASSYSPGQGKLYTEAFF
V gene: TRBV9; J gene: TRBJ2-5; CDR3 length: 20; CDR3 protein: CASSAGTGTSGRYRWETQYF
V gene: TRBV6-1; J gene: TRBJ1-1; CDR3 length: 11; CDR3 protein: CASRGNTEAFF
V gene: TRBV7-6; J gene: TRBJ2-1; CDR3 length: 16; CDR3 protein: CASSLAPSGIYNEQFF
V gene: TRBV5-6; J gene: TRBJ1-5; CDR3 length: 15; CDR3 protein: CASSSIQGVNQPQHF
V gene: TRBV4-2; J gene: TRBJ2-1; CDR3 length: 15; CDR3 protein: CASSPGGLVDNEQFF
V gene: TRBV6-5; J gene: TRBJ2-1; CDR3 length: 18; CDR3 protein: CASSYSYLTGISYNEQFF
V gene: TRBV30; J gene: TRBJ1-2; CDR3 length: 13; CDR3 protein: CAWIRETGYGYTF
V gene: TRBV6-5; J gene: TRBJ2-7; CDR3 length: 12; CDR3 protein: CASSYLTYEQYF
V gene: TRBV7-2; J gene: TRBJ1-1; CDR3 length: 15; CDR3 protein: CASSLARWRDTEAFF
V gene: TRBV9; J gene: TRBJ1-1; CDR3 length: 13; CDR3 protein: CASSYAEDTEAFF
V gene: TRBV24-1; J gene: TRBJ2-5; CDR3 length: 14; CDR3 protein: CATSDTQGMETQYF
V gene: TRBV19; J gene: TRBJ1-3; CDR3 length: 12; CDR3 protein: CASTSGGSTIYF
V gene: TRBV4-1; J gene: TRBJ2-7; CDR3 length: 16; CDR3 protein: CASSQEFPGGSFEQYF
V gene: TRBV6-1; J gene: TRBJ2-2; CDR3 length: 14; CDR3 protein: CASSHPPPSPELFF
V gene: TRBV2; J gene: TRBJ2-5; CDR3 length: 14; CDR3 protein: CASRNDRGGETQYF
V gene: TRBV20-1; J gene: TRBJ2-5; CDR3 length: 13; CDR3 protein: CSARVSGRETQYF
V gene: TRBV11-3; J gene: TRBJ2-1; CDR3 length: 17; CDR3 protein: CASSLPGQGPQWAEQFF
V gene: TRBV20-1; J gene: TRBJ1-2; CDR3 length: 13; CDR3 protein: CSARGSRVYGYTF
V gene: TRBV6-1; J gene: TRBJ2-2; CDR3 length: 15; CDR3 protein: CASSPQPANTGELFF
V gene: TRBV4-3; J gene: TRBJ2-2; CDR3 length: 16; CDR3 protein: CASSQRSGTNTGELFF
V gene: TRBV27; J gene: TRBJ2-2; CDR3 length: 16; CDR3 protein: CASSFPRTGSPGELFF
V gene: TRBV2; J gene: TRBJ2-7; CDR3 length: 13; CDR3 protein: CAEGGLAGREQYF
V gene: TRBV15; J gene: TRBJ2-5; CDR3 length: 17; CDR3 protein: CATSRDRRDSEQETQYF
V gene: TRBV28; J gene: TRBJ2-5; CDR3 length: 13; CDR3 protein: CASSRGGQETQYF
V gene: TRBV11-2; J gene: TRBJ2-5; CDR3 length: 14; CDR3 protein: CASSEGLGGETQYF
V gene: TRBV20-1; J gene: TRBJ1-2; CDR3 length: 14; CDR3 protein: CSARPTGVSRGYTF
V gene: TRBV2; J gene: TRBJ1-5; CDR3 length: 14; CDR3 protein: CASSVQGANQPQHF
V gene: TRBV20-1; J gene: TRBJ1-2; CDR3 length: 12; CDR3 protein: CSASDRNYGYTF
V gene: TRBV27; J gene: TRBJ1-1; CDR3 length: 14; CDR3 protein: CASSHSRGRTEAFF
V gene: TRBV19; J gene: TRBJ2-3; CDR3 length: 15; CDR3 protein: CASSIEGGGTDTQYF
V gene: TRBV10-3; J gene: TRBJ2-7; CDR3 length: 13; CDR3 protein: CAISESRQGEQYF
V gene: TRBV30; J gene: TRBJ2-7; CDR3 length: 16; CDR3 protein: CAWSVRSRAGRYEQYF
V gene: TRBV20-1; J gene: TRBJ1-1; CDR3 length: 12; CDR3 protein: CSASTSNTEAFF
V gene: TRBV19; J gene: TRBJ1-4; CDR3 length: 16; CDR3 protein: CASSIQGGASIEKLFF
V gene: TRBV19; J gene: TRBJ1-5; CDR3 length: 15; CDR3 protein: CASSYYSDSNQPQHF
V gene: TRBV6-2/TRBV6-3; J gene: TRBJ1-2; CDR3 length: 15; CDR3 protein: CASSNPGQPRYGYTF
V gene: TRBV15; J gene: TRBJ2-5; CDR3 length: 12; CDR3 protein: CATSRVGETQYF
V gene: TRBV7-6; J gene: TRBJ2-1; CDR3 length: 16; CDR3 protein: CASSTTGTGVYNEQFF
V gene: TRBV7-8; J gene: TRBJ1-1; CDR3 length: 18; CDR3 protein: CASSFSGQGLFQSTEAFF
V gene: TRBV6-2/TRBV6-3; J gene: TRBJ2-2; CDR3 length: 14; CDR3 protein: CASGLRTTTGELFF
V gene: TRBV6-1; J gene: TRBJ1-6; CDR3 length: 11; CDR3 protein: CASTQRSPLHF
V gene: TRBV6-2/TRBV6-3; J gene: TRBJ2-4; CDR3 length: 19; CDR3 protein: CASSYPLLGEGQAKNIQYF
V gene: TRBV6-1; J gene: TRBJ2-4; CDR3 length: 14; CDR3 protein: CASRLAGTKNIQYF
V gene: TRBV5-1; J gene: TRBJ1-2; CDR3 length: 13; CDR3 protein: CASRRDVNYGYTF
V gene: TRBV21-1; J gene: TRBJ1-2; CDR3 length: 10; CDR3 protein: CARRAYGYTF
V gene: TRBV6-2/TRBV6-3; J gene: TRBJ2-7; CDR3 length: 13; CDR3 protein: CASSSGDSYEQYF
V gene: TRBV14; J gene: TRBJ1-6; CDR3 length: 14; CDR3 protein: CASSTGRLNSPLHF
V gene: TRBV4-3; J gene: TRBJ2-3; CDR3 length: 15; CDR3 protein: CASSQGLRFTDTQYF
V gene: TRBV2; J gene: TRBJ2-5; CDR3 length: 14; CDR3 protein: CASTGTSGGRTQYF
V gene: TRBV15; J gene: TRBJ2-1; CDR3 length: 12; CDR3 protein: CATSRDTSEQFF
V gene: TRBV29-1; J gene: TRBJ2-1; CDR3 length: 13; CDR3 protein: CSVKGLAVDEQFF
V gene: TRBV29-1; J gene: TRBJ1-4; CDR3 length: 13; CDR3 protein: CSASMVLGEKLFF
V gene: TRBV19; J gene: TRBJ1-5; CDR3 length: 14; CDR3 protein: CASSWDRGDQPQHF